The 15 T cell receptor beta chains in this list originate from one sample, sequenced in a study of shared clonotypes between healthy human individuals. The repertoire was sequenced with immunoSEQ multiplex PCR; TCRdb's copy has only in-frame clones and lacks some. The sample carries 600,000 to 750,000 clones, 72% recorded once. The sequencing sample was made of memory CD4+ T cells sorted from blood. Subset: CD45RA-negative fraction. Receptors were obtained from a young woman in good health.

This clone showed up just a few times. V and J are TRBV2 and TRBJ1-2; no firm D call. Germline V gene sequence: CDR1 SNHLY, CDR2 FYNNEI. CDR3 length: 13 amino acids. With 3 bases removed from V and 7 bases from J, the gap between germline ends came to 12 bases. This CDR3 is CASSDSRSSGYTF. CDR3 DNA: TGTGCCAGCAGTGACTCCAGGTCCTCTGGCTACACCTTC.

This clone was detected many times. Here the CDR3 reads CASSSGGGYSPLHF. In DNA form, the CDR3 reads TGTGCCAGCAGCTCAGGGGGCGGGTATTCACCCCTCCACTTT. The chain is built from TRBV11-2 and TRBJ1-6; 8 bases are shared with TRBD1. Germline CDR1 is SGHAT and CDR2 is FQNNGV. This CDR3 is built from 14 residues. V was clipped by 4 bases and J by 8 bases; unmatched bases: 4.

The chain recombines TRBV7-8 with TRBJ2-5; D not certain. The germline CDR1 and CDR2 sequences are SGHVS and FQNEAQ. With 6 bases removed from V and 1 base from J, the gap between germline ends came to 18 bases. The CDR3 spans 16 residues. CDR3 coding DNA: TGTGCCAGCAGTCAAAAGCGTACTACTACCCAAGAGACCCAGTACTTC. Its translation: CASSQKRTTTQETQYF.

V gene TRBV2 combines with J gene TRBJ2-7, with D maybe TRBD2 (6 bases). With 8 bases removed from V and 0 bases from J, the gap between germline ends came to 14 bases. This CDR3 is built from 14 residues. The germline CDR1 and CDR2 sequences are SNHLY and FYNNEI. CDR3 in amino acids: CASRLGTASYEQYF. DNA for the CDR3: TGTGCCAGCCGTTTGGGGACTGCCTCCTACGAGCAGTACTTC. The whole variable domain, filled in from reference TRBV2 and TRBJ2-7, reads EPEVTQTPSHQVTQMGQEVILRCVPISNHLYFYWYRQILGQKVEFLVSFYNNEISEKSEIFDDQFSVERPDGSNFTLKIRSTKLEDSAMYFCASRLGTASYEQYFGPGTRLTVT.

The chain links TRBV6-6 to TRBJ1-2, with D perhaps TRBD1 (6 bases). The CDR3 extends over 13 amino acids. The V gene's germline CDR1 is MNHNY and CDR2 SVGAGI (reference sequence). Deletions cut 7 bases from V and 2 bases from J, with 11 bases between. The DNA of the CDR3 is TGTGCCAGCAAGCGGACAGAAAACTATGGCTACACCTTC. Protein sequence: CASKRTENYGYTF.

This clone was recorded only once. J is TRBJ1-1 and V is TRBV5-1, with unresolved D. The V end was cut by 0 bases, the J end by 0 bases, with 12 bases between. This CDR3 has 16 residues. CDR1 and CDR2 (germline): SGHRS, YFSETQ. The CDR3 DNA follows: TGCGCCAGCAGCTTGGGTGGCAGAGTTATGAACACTGAAGCTTTCTTT. It specifies CASSLGGRVMNTEAFF.

The chain carries TRBV19 and TRBJ1-5, with a tentative D call TRBD1 (6 bases). CDR1 LNHDA and CDR2 SQIVND come from the germline V gene (reference sequence). The CDR3 consists of 15 residues. Trimming removed 1 base from V and 7 bases from J, with 14 bases in between. The CDR3 DNA sequence: TGTGCCAGTAGTATAGGAGGCAGGGGTGGACAGCCCCAGCATTTT. Its protein is CASSIGGRGGQPQHF. The variable domain in full, with the rest retrieved from reference TRBV19 and TRBJ1-5, is DGGITQSPKYLFRKEGQNVTLSCEQNLNHDAMYWYRQDPGQGLRLIYYSQIVNDFQKGDIAEGYSVSREKKESFPLTVTSAQKNPTAFYLCASSIGGRGGQPQHFGDGTRLSIL.

This clone was counted between two and nine times. The gene calls are TRBV7-2 and TRBJ1-2; D uncertain. The germline V gene encodes CDR1 SGHTA and CDR2 FQGNSA. The length of the CDR3 is 10 residues. The germline V and J ends were trimmed by 5 bases and 3 bases, with 1 base remaining between them. The CDR3 sequence is CASSDYGYTF. DNA of the CDR3: TGTGCCAGCAGCGACTATGGCTACACCTTC.

The gene calls are TRBV2 and TRBJ2-5; D is unresolved. Germline V gives CDR1 SNHLY, CDR2 FYNNEI. The CDR3 sequence is 15 residues long. Trimming took 6 bases from V and 2 from J, leaving 16 bases between them. The CDR3: CASSPLFARQETQYF. The DNA of the CDR3 is TGTGCCAGCAGCCCCTTATTTGCCAGACAAGAGACCCAGTACTTC.

This clone has only a few counts. This chain connects TRBV7-6 to TRBJ2-3, with 9 bases matching TRBD2. The germline gives CDR1 SGHVS, CDR2 FNYEAQ. This CDR3 spans 18 amino acids. Trimming at V came to 5 bases and at J to 0 bases, leaving 12 bases not matched to a gene. For the CDR3, the DNA is TGTGCCAGCAGCCTACAGTCAACCAGCGGGAGGAGCACAGATACGCAGTATTTT. This encodes CASSLQSTSGRSTDTQYF.

The gene calls are TRBV10-3 and TRBJ2-7, with 10 bases lining up with TRBD1. The CDR3 runs 14 residues. J was trimmed by 3 bases and V by 5 bases; bases with no gene match: 4. Germline-derived CDR1 and CDR2 are ENHRY and SYGVKD. CDR3 nucleotides: TGTGCCATCAGTCGACAGGGGGCGGGCTACGAGCAGTACTTC. This translates into CAISRQGAGYEQYF.

The rearrangement joins TRBV30 to TRBJ1-2; no clear D gene. Germline V gene lookup returns CDR1 GTSNPN and CDR2 SVGIG (reference sequence). V lost 4 bases and J lost 2, with 11 bases in between. The CDR3 loop spans 13 amino acids. The CDR3 DNA reads as TGTGCCTGGATGTGGTCGGCGAACTATGGCTACACCTTC. It specifies CAWMWSANYGYTF.

This clone appeared a few times. V usage is TRBV6-5 and J usage is TRBJ2-2; possible D gene TRBD1, 7 bases. V lost 6 bases and J 3 bases, leaving 11 bases between the germline ends. The germline CDR1 and CDR2 sequences are MNHEY and SVGAGI. The CDR3 loop spans 14 amino acids. The CDR3 DNA is TGTGCCAGCAGACCCAGGGGGGACACCGGGGAGCTGTTTTTT. Its protein is CASRPRGDTGELFF.

The table lists this clone with a few counts. The chain joins TRBV19 to TRBJ2-3; 9 bases fit TRBD2. There are 16 residues in the CDR3. CDR1 is LNHDA, CDR2 SQIVND, per germline (reference sequence). Trimming removed 5 bases from V and 0 bases from J; junction bases left unmatched: 6. DNA of the CDR3: TGTGCCAGTAGTCTCGCGGGAGGGTTTAGCACAGATACGCAGTATTTT. It is translated as CASSLAGGFSTDTQYF.

This chain connects TRBV10-1 to TRBJ1-2; 7 nucleotides agree with TRBD1. Per the germline V gene, CDR1 is WNHNN and CDR2 is SYGVQD (reference sequence). The CDR3 extends over 13 amino acids. V trimming: 3 bases; J trimming: 3 bases; junction bases outside the gene matches: 1. CDR3 sequence (DNA): TGCGCCAGCAGTGACCAGGGGGACTATGGCTACACCTTC. This translates into CASSDQGDYGYTF.